This TCR beta chain was found in a study of early T cells in non-severe SARS-CoV-2 infection. Study-level background: Chains from this unsorted whole-blood bulk RNA could not be paired.

This clonotype was seen only a few times. Its cognate antigen is unknown. The CDR3 contains 14 residues. V lost 6 bases and J lost 2; bases outside the gene matches: 6. Germline CDR1 and CDR2: LGHDT and YNNKEL (reference sequence). In the library, individual cDNA molecules carried attached unique molecular identifiers. Each CDR3 protein is one row after TCRdb ran MiXCR on the 5' RACE reads. The sample gives 87,000 or so distinct CDR3 sequences, less than 15% of which show up once; under 6.5% is in the top ten. General study points: Anti-spike CD8 specificities were favored by VDJdb matching, whose results missed private and CD4 specificities.

This TCR was recovered from an adult who was a healthcare worker with PCR-confirmed SARS-CoV-2 infection or an uninfected control (not recorded which). The rearrangement joins TRBV3-1 to TRBJ2-7, with TRBD1 matching over 8 bases. Sequencing was performed on whole blood. The CDR3 region has the DNA TGTGCCAGCAGGCGCCGGGACAGGCCCTACGAGCAGTACTTC. This encodes CASRRRDRPYEQYF.